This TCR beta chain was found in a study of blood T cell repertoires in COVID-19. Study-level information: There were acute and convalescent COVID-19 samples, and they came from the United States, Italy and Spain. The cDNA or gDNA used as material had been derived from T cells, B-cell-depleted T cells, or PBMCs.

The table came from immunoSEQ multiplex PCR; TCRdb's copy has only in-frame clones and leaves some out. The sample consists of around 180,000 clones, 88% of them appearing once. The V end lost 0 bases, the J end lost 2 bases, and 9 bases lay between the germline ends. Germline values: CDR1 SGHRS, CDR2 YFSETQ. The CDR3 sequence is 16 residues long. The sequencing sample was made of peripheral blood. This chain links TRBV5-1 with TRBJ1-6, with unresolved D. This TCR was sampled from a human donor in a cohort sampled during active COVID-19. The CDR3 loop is CASSLDPGTYNSPLHF. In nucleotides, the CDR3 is TGCGCCAGCAGCTTGGATCCGGGTACCTATAATTCACCCCTCCACTTT.